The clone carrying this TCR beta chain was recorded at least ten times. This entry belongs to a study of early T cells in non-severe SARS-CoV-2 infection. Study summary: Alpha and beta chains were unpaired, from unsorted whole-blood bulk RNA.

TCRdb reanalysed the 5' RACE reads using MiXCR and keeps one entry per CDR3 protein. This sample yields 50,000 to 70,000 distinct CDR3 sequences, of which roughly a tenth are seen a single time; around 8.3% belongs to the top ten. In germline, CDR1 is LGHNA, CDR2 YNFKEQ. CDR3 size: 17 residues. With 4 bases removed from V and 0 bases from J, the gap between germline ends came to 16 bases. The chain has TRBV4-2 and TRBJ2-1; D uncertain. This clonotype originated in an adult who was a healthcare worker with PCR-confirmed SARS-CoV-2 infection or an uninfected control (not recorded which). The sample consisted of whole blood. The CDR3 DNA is TGTGCCAGCAGCCTAGTTCCCTTGGGCAGCTCCTACAATGAGCAGTTCTTC. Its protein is CASSLVPLGSSYNEQFF.